This entry concerns a single T cell receptor beta chain. The sample comes from a study of blood T cell repertoires in COVID-19. Looking at the study overall: Sites in the United States, Italy and Spain provided acute and convalescent COVID-19 samples. Sources were T cells, B-cell-depleted T cells, or PBMCs; the material itself was cDNA or gDNA.

The CDR3 has 11 residues. Per germline, CDR1 MNHEY and CDR2 SMNVEV (reference sequence). Trimming left V 5 bases short and J 10 bases short, with 11 bases between. This table comes from immunoSEQ multiplex PCR, and its TCRdb copy is limited to in-frame clones, with some not included. The table includes roughly 250,000 clones, around nine tenths detected once. The chain is built from TRBV27 and TRBJ1-1, with D possibly TRBD1 on 5 matching bases. The sequencing input was peripheral blood. The sequence was collected from a woman in her thirties or forties who had recovered from COVID-19. CDR3 sequence reads: CASSIGERAFF. CDR3 sequence (DNA): TGTGCCAGCAGTATAGGGGAAAGAGCTTTCTTT.